This T cell receptor beta chain was observed in a study of blood T cell repertoires in COVID-19 (dated by TCRdb to the early 2020s). Context from the whole study: Samples covering the acute and convalescent phases of COVID-19 were provided by collaborators in the United States, Italy and Spain. The prospective study material was composed of cDNA or gDNA derived from T cells, B-cell-depleted T cells, or PBMCs. Deeply sampled blood TCRbeta repertoires from subjects exposed to, actively infected with, or recovered from COVID-19 were included in the dataset. A freely available public database, intended as a resource for researchers studying the immune response to SARS-CoV-2, is where the repertoires were released. Samples came from the ongoing ImmuneRACE study (first 160 participants) plus 1,254 subjects from 6 global collaborators. Nearly every sample came with metadata listing a de-identified subject ID, COVID-19 status, age in years and sex. Where HLA class I and class II types were available, the types were taken from metadata supplied by the sample provider, not from assay-based typing. The paper's findings and limits, for the study overall: The amount of clinical and demographic metadata varied by source and participant and was provided uncurated.

Reading from cysteine to phenylalanine, the CDR3 counts 14 amino acids. Only CDR3 DNA is held: 42 bases, read in frame from base 1. CDR1 SQVTM and CDR2 ANQGSEA are derived from the germline V gene. Trimming takes 8 bases off V and 1 base off J; junction bases not matched to a gene: 9. Each collaborating institution followed its own protocols to collect whole blood in K2EDTA tubes. For TCRbeta analysis, collaborator samples were shipped as frozen whole blood, as isolated PBMCs, or as DNA extracted from either sample type. TCRbeta CDR3 regions were amplified from genomic DNA using the immunoSEQ Assay, a bias-controlled multiplex PCR. The paper's data handling went like this. The number of nucleated cells in each sample was estimated from the amplification of reference gene primers within the assay. To quantify the absolute abundance of each unique TCRbeta CDR3 rearrangement, sequence reads were collapsed and filtered. For each sample, productive Simpson clonality was calculated as the square root of Simpson's diversity index over productive rearrangements. TCRdb carries this immuneACCESS record with in-frame sequences only. Its versions omit some clonotypes, under half of them owing to an unresolved V gene in the studies checked, with the rest unexplained. V, J and clone size derive from that table, while D and trimming were established from the DNA sequence. The sample table records some 40,000 clones; about 86% of these occur just once. The ten largest clones add up to approximately 5.4% of the sample.

Of note for this clone: Its antigen remains unidentified. Base qualities are not at hand, and no much larger clone is one base apart.

This TCR was sampled from a man aged 40-49 years with active COVID-19. The chain couples TRBV29-1 to TRBJ2-5, with 8 bases aligning to TRBD1. Specimen: peripheral blood. The CDR3 here reads CSLTSGTGQETQYF. The DNA is TGCAGCTTGACCTCGGGGACAGGCCAAGAGACCCAGTACTTC.